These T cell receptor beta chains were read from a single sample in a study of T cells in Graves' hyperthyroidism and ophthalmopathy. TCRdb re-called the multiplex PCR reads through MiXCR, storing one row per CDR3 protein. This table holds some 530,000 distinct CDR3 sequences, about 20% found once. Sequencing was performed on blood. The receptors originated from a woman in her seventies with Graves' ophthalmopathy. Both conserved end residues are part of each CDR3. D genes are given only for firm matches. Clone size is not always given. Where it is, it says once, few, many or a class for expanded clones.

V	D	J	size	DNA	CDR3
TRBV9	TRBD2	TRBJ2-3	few	TGTGCCAGCAGCAAGCAGGTTGGCGGGAGGGCAGCAGATACGCAGTATTTT	CASSKQVGGRAADTQYF
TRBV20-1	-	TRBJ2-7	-	TGCAGTGCTAGAGAGGGGGAAGGCTCCTACGAGCAGTACTTC	CSAREGEGSYEQYF
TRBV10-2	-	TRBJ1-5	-	TGCGCCAGCAGAGAACAGGGATTCAATCAGCCCCAGCATTTT	CASREQGFNQPQHF
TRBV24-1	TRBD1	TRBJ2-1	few	TGTGCCACCAGTGCCCTGGAGGACAGGGCTTACAATGAGCAGTTCTTC	CATSALEDRAYNEQFF
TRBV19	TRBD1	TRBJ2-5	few	TGTGCCAGTAGCCCTAGGACAGGGAGCCAAGAGACCCAGTACTTC	CASSPRTGSQETQYF
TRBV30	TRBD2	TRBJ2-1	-	TGTGCCTGGAGTGGGACTAGCGGGAGGTACAATGAGCAGTTCTTC	CAWSGTSGRYNEQFF
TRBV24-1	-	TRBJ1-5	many	TGTGCCACCAGTCAACAGGGTGGTCAGCCCCAGCATTTT	CATSQQGGQPQHF
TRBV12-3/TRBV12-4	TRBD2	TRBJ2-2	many	TGTGCCAGCAGTTTGGGCGGGAGTAGCGCCGGGGAGCTGTTTTTT	CASSLGGSSAGELFF
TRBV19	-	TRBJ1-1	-	TGTGCCAGTAGTATAGATGGGGATGAAGAGACTGAAGCTTTCTTT	CASSIDGDEETEAFF
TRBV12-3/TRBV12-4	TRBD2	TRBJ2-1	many	TGTGCCAGCAGTCTGGCGGCGGGGGACAATGAGCAGTTCTTC	CASSLAAGDNEQFF
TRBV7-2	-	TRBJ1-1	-	TGTGCCAGCAGCTTAGATCCTTTACCGAACACTGAAGCTTTCTTT	CASSLDPLPNTEAFF
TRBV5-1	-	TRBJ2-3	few	TGCGCCAGCGCGCCGGTACTATCGACGGCCACAGATACGCAGTATTTT	CASAPVLSTATDTQYF
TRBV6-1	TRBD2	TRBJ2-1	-	TGTGCCAGCAGTGAACTAGCGGGAGATTACAATGAGCAGTTCTTC	CASSELAGDYNEQFF
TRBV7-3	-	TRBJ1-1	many	TGTGCCAGCAGCTTAAATGCTCGTGGGAACACTGAAGCTTTCTTT	CASSLNARGNTEAFF
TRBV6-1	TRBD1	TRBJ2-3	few	TGTGCCAGCAGTGAAGTGGGGACAGTCACAGATACGCAGTATTTT	CASSEVGTVTDTQYF
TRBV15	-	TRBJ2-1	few	TGTGCCACCAGGGGGGCCACCGACAATGAGCAGTTCTTC	CATRGATDNEQFF
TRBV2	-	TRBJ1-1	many	TGTGCCAGCAGTACGGCCGGGCGTACTGAAGCTTTCTTT	CASSTAGRTEAFF
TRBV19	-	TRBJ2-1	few	TGTGCCAGTAGTATTGTCGACAATGAGCAGTTCTTC	CASSIVDNEQFF
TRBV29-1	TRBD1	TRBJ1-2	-	TGCAGCGTTGGGGACAGTCGAGGATACACCTTC	CSVGDSRGYTF
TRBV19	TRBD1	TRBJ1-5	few	TGTGCCAGTACCGGGGACAGAGGTTATAGCAATCAGCCCCAGCATTTT	CASTGDRGYSNQPQHF
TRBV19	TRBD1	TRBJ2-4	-	TGTGCCAGTAGTAAAGTAATTGGGACAGGATCAGGGGCGTGGGACATTCAGTACTTC	CASSKVIGTGSGAWDIQYF
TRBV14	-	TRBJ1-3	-	TGTGCCAGCAGCCAAGTCACAGGCTCTGGAAACACCATATATTTT	CASSQVTGSGNTIYF
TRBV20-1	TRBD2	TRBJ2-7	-	TGCAGTGCTAGAGTGCTAGCGGAGGTCTACGAGCAGTACTTC	CSARVLAEVYEQYF
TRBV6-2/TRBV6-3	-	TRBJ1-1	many	TGTGCCAGCAGTTACTCTCCGGGGCGGAACACTGAAGCTTTCTTT	CASSYSPGRNTEAFF
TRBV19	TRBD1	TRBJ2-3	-	TGTGCCACCGCCCCGCGACAGGGGAGCACAGATACGCAGTATTTT	CATAPRQGSTDTQYF
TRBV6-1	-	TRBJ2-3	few	TGTGCCAGCAGTCCTATAGGGGGGGTTGGTACGCAGTATTTT	CASSPIGGVGTQYF
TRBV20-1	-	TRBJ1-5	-	TGCAGTGCCCAACATTATAGCAATCAGCCCCAGCATTTT	CSAQHYSNQPQHF
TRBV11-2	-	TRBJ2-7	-	TGTGCCAGCAGCTTAAATAGCCGGGACACCTCCTACGAGCAGTACTTC	CASSLNSRDTSYEQYF
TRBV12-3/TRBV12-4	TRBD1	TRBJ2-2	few	TGTGCCAGCAGTTTAGCGGGACTTGGGACAGGGGTCGGGGAGCTGTTTTTT	CASSLAGLGTGVGELFF
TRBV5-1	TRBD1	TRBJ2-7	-	TGCGCCAGCAGCTTGGGGGGCAGGGGGCTCGACGAGCAGTACTTC	CASSLGGRGLDEQYF
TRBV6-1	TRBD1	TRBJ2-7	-	TGTGCCAGCAGTAATAACAGGGGGTACGAGCAGCACTTC	CASSNNRGYEQHF
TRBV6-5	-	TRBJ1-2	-	TGTGCCAGCAGTTACTTGGGGAGTCGTGGCTACACCTTC	CASSYLGSRGYTF
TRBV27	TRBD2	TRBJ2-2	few	TGTGCCAGCAGCCCTGAGGGCGGGAGGGCCCGGACCGGGGAGCTGTTTTTT	CASSPEGGRARTGELFF
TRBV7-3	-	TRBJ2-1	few	TGTGCCAGCAGCCCGATCGCCCGTAACAATGAGCAGTTCTTC	CASSPIARNNEQFF
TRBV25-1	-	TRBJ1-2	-	TGTGCCAGCAGTGAATGGGTGACAGAGTTCTATGGCTACACCTTC	CASSEWVTEFYGYTF
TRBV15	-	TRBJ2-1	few	TGTGCCACCAGCAGAGGAGTTAGCGGAGAATACAATGAGCAGTTCTTC	CATSRGVSGEYNEQFF
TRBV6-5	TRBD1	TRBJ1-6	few	TGTGCCAGCAGTTACTCTCTAGGATGGACAGGAATTAATTCACCCCTCCACTTT	CASSYSLGWTGINSPLHF
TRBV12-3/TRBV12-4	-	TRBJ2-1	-	TGTGCCAGCAGTACCCTCGGGTTCTCCGAGCAGTTCTTC	CASSTLGFSEQFF
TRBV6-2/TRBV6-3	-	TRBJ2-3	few	TGTGCCAGCAGTTACCCGACCTTGGGCAAGGACTACTACACAGATACGCAGTATTTT	CASSYPTLGKDYYTDTQYF
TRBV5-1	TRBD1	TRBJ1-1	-	TGCGCCAGCAGCGTGGGACAGCCGGCTGAAGCTTTCTTT	CASSVGQPAEAFF
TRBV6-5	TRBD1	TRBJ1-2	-	TGTGCCAGCAGTTACCCACACAGGGGAGGTGGTATGAATGGCTACACCTTC	CASSYPHRGGGMNGYTF